This TCR beta chain was profiled in a study of blood T cell repertoires in COVID-19. This CDR3 has 11 amino acids. The data were produced by immunoSEQ multiplex PCR, yet TCRdb's version contains in-frame clones alone and is incomplete. The sample holds 100,000 to 150,000 clones, about three quarters seen once. The specimen sequenced was peripheral blood. This rearrangement joins TRBV21-1 to TRBJ1-6; the table's TRBD1 call for D was not verified on the DNA. TRBV21-1 is classified as a pseudogene. The source is a human donor with acute or convalescent COVID-19. The donor label of this sample is uncertain. The CDR3 coding sequence is TGTGCCAGCAGCAAATCCCGGACCCGGACATTT. This sequence encodes CASSKSRTRTF.